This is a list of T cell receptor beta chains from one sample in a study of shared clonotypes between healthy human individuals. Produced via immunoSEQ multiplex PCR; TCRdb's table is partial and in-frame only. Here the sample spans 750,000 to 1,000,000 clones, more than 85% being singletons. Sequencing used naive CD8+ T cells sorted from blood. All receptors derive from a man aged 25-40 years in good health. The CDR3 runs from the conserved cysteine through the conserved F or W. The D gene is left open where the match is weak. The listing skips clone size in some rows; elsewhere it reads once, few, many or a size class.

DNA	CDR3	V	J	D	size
TGTGCCAGCAGGCCAGAGACCTCTAGCACAGATACGCAGTATTTT	CASRPETSSTDTQYF	TRBV28	TRBJ2-3	-	-
TGTGCCAGCAGTTACGGACCCTCTGAAGCTTTCTTT	CASSYGPSEAFF	TRBV6-5	TRBJ1-1	-	-
TGTGCCAGCAGCTTAGGGCGCGGGACCAGGGCCACCGGGGAGCTGTTTTTT	CASSLGRGTRATGELFF	TRBV7-6	TRBJ2-2	-	-
TGCGCCAGCAGCGCTAGTCGGGACACCGGGGAGCTGTTTTTT	CASSASRDTGELFF	TRBV10-2	TRBJ2-2	-	-
TGTGCCAGCAGTGTCGTGGGACAGGGGGGTACTATTAGCACAGATACGCAGTATTTT	CASSVVGQGGTISTDTQYF	TRBV2	TRBJ2-3	TRBD1	-
TGTGCCAGCAGCTTGGCCGGGGGACAGGGCTACTTC	CASSLAGGQGYF	TRBV5-6	TRBJ2-5	TRBD1	once
TGTGCCAGCAGCAAGGACAGGGCCTACGAGCAGTACTTC	CASSKDRAYEQYF	TRBV7-9	TRBJ2-7	TRBD1	-
TGTGCCAGCAGACAGGGGATGATGGATGAAAAACTGTTTTTT	CASRQGMMDEKLFF	TRBV6-1	TRBJ1-4	TRBD1	-
TGTGCCAGCAGTTTCCCTGACAGGGAAGGCTACACCTTC	CASSFPDREGYTF	TRBV28	TRBJ1-2	TRBD1	-
TGTGCCAGCAGTTCACTCGGGGGGCGAGTCGGAGAAAAACTGTTTTTT	CASSSLGGRVGEKLFF	TRBV27	TRBJ1-4	-	-
TGTGCCACCAGCAGGGACAGGACTAGCGGGAGGGCCGGGGAGCAGTTCTTC	CATSRDRTSGRAGEQFF	TRBV15	TRBJ2-1	TRBD2	-
-	CASRGGTLPGSCFF	TRBV11-2	TRBJ2-2	-	-
TGCGCCAGCAGTGATTTCGACGGGAGCGACAATGAGCAGTTCTTC	CASSDFDGSDNEQFF	TRBV10-1	TRBJ2-1	-	-
TGTGCCAGCAGCTTTTCGAGGGACAGACTCGATGGCTACACCTTC	CASSFSRDRLDGYTF	TRBV5-5	TRBJ1-2	TRBD1	-
TGTGCCAGCAGCTTAGCCTCCGTGGGGACTAGCACCAGGGTAATCGAGTTCTTC	CASSLASVGTSTRVIEFF	TRBV7-2	TRBJ2-1	TRBD2	-
TGTGCCAGCAGTCCCCCAGGACAGCAGGTGGAGGAAAAACTGTTTTTT	CASSPPGQQVEEKLFF	TRBV28	TRBJ1-4	-	-
TGTGCCAGCAGCTCCTATTCCGCAGGGGGAAACTTC	CASSSYSAGGNF	TRBV5-3	TRBJ2-5	TRBD1	-
TGCGCCAGCTCCTCCGGGAGCTCCTACAATGAGCAGTTCTTC	CASSSGSSYNEQFF	TRBV10-2	TRBJ2-1	-	-
TGCAGCGTTTTAAGCGGGACTAGGGTTTTTGAGCAGTATTTT	CSVLSGTRVFEQYF	TRBV29-1	TRBJ2-3	TRBD2	-
TGTGCCAGCAGTAACCGACAGGGGGCGTTCTATGGCTACACCTTC	CASSNRQGAFYGYTF	TRBV6-6	TRBJ1-2	TRBD1	-
TGTGCCAGCAGCTTAGTGTCTAGCGGGAGCGACGAGCAGTACTTC	CASSLVSSGSDEQYF	TRBV7-9	TRBJ2-7	TRBD2	-
TGCGCCAGCAGTTCCCTAGCGGGAGGGGCGGTTGATGAGCAGTTCTTC	CASSSLAGGAVDEQFF	TRBV5-1	TRBJ2-1	TRBD2	-
TGTGCCAGCAGTTTACGGCCAGGGGAGTACTCCTACAATGAGCAGTTCTTC	CASSLRPGEYSYNEQFF	TRBV28	TRBJ2-1	-	-